These 26 T cell receptor beta chains came from one sample sequenced in a study of CD4 T cells in relation to SARS-CoV-2 and coronaviruses. The assay was immunoSEQ multiplex PCR, and TCRdb's table has in-frame clones only and misses some. The sample records about 54,000 clones, roughly nine tenths being singletons. Sequenced: naive CD4+ T cells from PBMCs. Subset: naive CD4+ T cells isolated by negative enrichment. Receptors were obtained from an adult with COVID-19.

V usage is TRBV7-9 and J usage is TRBJ1-6; D might be TRBD1 (5 bases). The CDR3 is made up of 14 amino acids. The V and J ends lost 1 base and 9 bases respectively, with 10 bases between them. Germline loops: CDR1 SEHNR, CDR2 FQNEAQ (reference sequence). The CDR3 DNA follows: TGTGCCAGCAGCTTAGAAGCTGGGGGTTCACCCCTCCACTTT. It is translated as CASSLEAGGSPLHF.

This chain joins TRBV7-2 and TRBJ2-5; TRBD1 aligns across 9 bases. Germline V gene lookup returns CDR1 SGHTA and CDR2 FQGNSA. This CDR3 contains 15 residues. The V segment lost 5 bases and the J segment 3 bases; nucleotides outside the gene matches: 7. CDR3 in DNA: TGTGCCAGCAGCCAACCGGGGACAGGGAAAGAGACCCAGTACTTC. Translated, it gives CASSQPGTGKETQYF.

This chain joins TRBV7-3 and TRBJ2-2; 8 nucleotides match TRBD2. Germline-derived CDR1 and CDR2 are SGHTA and FQGTGA. The junction had 6 bases not matched to a gene; V was cut back by 5 bases and J by 4 bases. The CDR3 spans 15 residues. Here the CDR3 reads CASSELAGSTGELFF. Here the CDR3 DNA reads TGTGCCAGCAGCGAATTAGCGGGGAGCACCGGGGAGCTGTTTTTT.

The genes are TRBV7-3 and TRBJ2-1, with 13 bases identical to TRBD2. After removal of 1 base from V and 6 bases from J, the junction contained 3 bases not matched to a gene. Per germline, CDR1 SGHTA and CDR2 FQGTGA. The CDR3 has 16 residues. In DNA form, the CDR3 reads TGTGCCAGCAGCTTAAGGACTAGCGGGAGCCCCAATGAGCAGTTCTTC. Its protein is CASSLRTSGSPNEQFF. Supplemented by reference TRBV7-3 and TRBJ2-1, the full variable domain reads GAGVSQTPSNKVTEKGKYVELRCDPISGHTALYWYRQSLGQGPEFLIYFQGTGAADDSGLPNDRFFAVRPEGSVSTLKIQRTERGDSAVYLCASSLRTSGSPNEQFFGPGTRLTVL.

The rearrangement joins TRBV3-1 (or the pseudogene TRBV3-2) to TRBJ2-1; D remains ambiguous. There are 11 residues in the CDR3. The germline V gene encodes CDR1 LGHDT and CDR2 YNNKEL (reference sequence). V was trimmed by 2 bases and J by 9 bases, leaving 5 bases between them. The CDR3 DNA follows: TGTGCCAGCAGCCAAAAGAGTGAGCAGTTCTTC. Its translation: CASSQKSEQFF.

The chain recombines TRBV6-5 with TRBJ2-2, with D perhaps matching TRBD1 or TRBD2 (6 bases each). CDR1 MNHEY and CDR2 SVGAGI come from the germline V gene. There are 15 residues in the CDR3. Trimming left V 6 bases short and J 4 bases short, with 15 bases between. CDR3 nucleotides: TGTGCCAGCAGGCGAGGGGGGACGGGCACCGGGGAGCTGTTTTTT. Translation gives CASRRGGTGTGELFF.

In its sample, this clone was seen once. This chain uses TRBV4-1 with TRBJ1-3, with 8 bases aligning to TRBD1. CDR1 is MGHRA and CDR2 is YSYEKL in the germline V gene. V was pared by 4 bases and J by 1 base, with 21 bases of the junction left unmatched. The CDR3 sequence is 21 residues long. The CDR3 DNA is TGCGCCAGCAGCCCCCCGGGAACGACGGGAGACAGGGGTCCTTCTGGAAACACCATATATTTT. Its translation: CASSPPGTTGDRGPSGNTIYF.

The genes are TRBV3-1 (or the pseudogene TRBV3-2) and TRBJ1-6, with unresolved D. CDR3 length: 17 residues. The germline gives CDR1 LGHDT, CDR2 YNNKEL (reference sequence). The V and J ends lost 3 bases and 2 bases respectively, with 14 bases between them. Here the CDR3 reads CASSHGDRSAYNSPLHF. The CDR3 bases are TGTGCCAGCAGCCATGGGGATCGGTCGGCCTATAATTCACCCCTCCACTTT.

The J gene is TRBJ2-5, the V gene TRBV5-1; a weak D match, TRBD2 (5 bases). The germline gives CDR1 SGHRS, CDR2 YFSETQ. Trimming cost V 0 bases and J 2 bases, with 11 bases left between them. There are 15 residues in the CDR3. The CDR3 DNA reads TGCGCCAGCAGCTTGGAAAGGACTGCACAAGAGACCCAGTACTTC. This gives the protein CASSLERTAQETQYF.

The chain carries TRBV9 and TRBJ1-4; TRBD1 matches at 7 bases. With 0 bases clipped from V and 4 bases from J, the junction kept 3 bases outside the gene matches. CDR1 and CDR2 from the germline V gene are SGDLS and YYNGEE. The CDR3 has 15 residues. The CDR3 protein is CASSVAAGGNEKLFF. The CDR3 nucleotides read TGTGCCAGCAGCGTAGCGGCAGGGGGTAATGAAAAACTGTTTTTT.

V usage is TRBV7-9 and J usage is TRBJ2-1; 9 nucleotides align to TRBD2. CDR3 length: 14 amino acids. Per the germline V gene, CDR1 is SEHNR and CDR2 is FQNEAQ (reference sequence). With V trimmed by 3 bases and J by 6 bases, 3 bases remained unmatched. The CDR3 spells CASSFAGGSNEQFF. CDR3 coding DNA: TGTGCCAGCAGCTTCGCGGGAGGGAGCAATGAGCAGTTCTTC.

The rearrangement uses TRBV7-3 and TRBJ1-6; D unclear. The germline V and J ends were trimmed by 7 bases and 10 bases, with 20 bases remaining between them. The CDR3 extends over 15 amino acids. Germline CDR1 reads SGHTA; CDR2 reads FQGTGA. The CDR3 nucleotides read TGTGCCAGCAACTCCAAACCCCAACCGGAATCACCCCTCCACTTT. This gives the protein CASNSKPQPESPLHF.

This clone was seen just once. This chain connects TRBV6-4 to TRBJ1-2; tentatively, D is TRBD1 (5 bases). The CDR3 is made up of 15 amino acids. In germline, CDR1 is MRHNA, CDR2 SNTAGT. With 6 bases removed from V and 4 bases from J, the gap between germline ends came to 18 bases. The CDR3 region has the DNA TGTGCCAGCAGCACCGGACACGGAATGGGCTATGGCTACACCTTC. Its protein product is CASSTGHGMGYGYTF.

This clone was observed once. V usage is TRBV18 and J usage is TRBJ2-5, with 7 bases matching TRBD2. V shed 1 base and J 0 bases; nucleotides not matched to a gene: 11. Germline V gives CDR1 KGHSH, CDR2 LQKENI. The CDR3 contains 18 residues. The chain's CDR3 is CASSPLRTLAGDQETQYF. The CDR3 DNA is TGTGCCAGCTCACCACTACGGACACTCGCGGGGGACCAAGAGACCCAGTACTTC.

The chain employs TRBV7-2 and TRBJ2-7; 10 bases agree with TRBD2. Per germline, CDR1 SGHTA and CDR2 FQGNSA. CDR3 length equals 17 residues. V was clipped by 2 bases and J by 6 bases; unmatched bases: 13. The CDR3 sequence: CASSLFASGRGNGEQYF. The CDR3 DNA is TGTGCCAGCAGCTTATTCGCTAGCGGGAGAGGTAATGGCGAGCAGTACTTC.

V and J are TRBV5-1 and TRBJ2-1; D might be TRBD2 (6 bases). This CDR3 has 15 residues. Trimming left V 4 bases short and J 0 bases short, with 11 bases between. The germline V gene has CDR1 SGHRS and CDR2 YFSETQ. The DNA of the CDR3 is TGCGCCAGCAGCCCCGGACTAAGCTCCTACAATGAGCAGTTCTTC. Its protein product is CASSPGLSSYNEQFF.

The J gene is TRBJ2-3, the V gene TRBV10-1, with TRBD2 as a possible D gene (5 bases). Germline CDR1 reads WNHNN; CDR2 reads SYGVQD (reference sequence). V dropped 6 bases and J dropped 0 bases, with 10 bases sitting between them. The CDR3 is made up of 14 amino acids. CDR3 bases: TGCGCCAGCAGCCGGGATTTCAGCACAGATACGCAGTATTTT. This translates into CASSRDFSTDTQYF.

The genes are TRBV9 and TRBJ2-1; D is perhaps TRBD1 or TRBD2 (6 bases each). V was shortened by 0 bases and J by 9 bases, with 19 bases between the two germline ends. The CDR3 spans 16 residues. Germline V gives CDR1 SGDLS, CDR2 YYNGEE. CDR3: CASSVGGVQGSSEQFF. The CDR3, as DNA: TGTGCCAGCAGCGTAGGGGGGGTACAGGGTAGTAGTGAGCAGTTCTTC.

This chain joins TRBV12-3 or TRBV12-4 and TRBJ2-1; D possibly corresponds to TRBD2 (6 bases). CDR3 size: 13 residues. Trimming stripped 6 bases from V and 12 bases from J, with 18 bases between. CDR3 nucleotides: TGTGCCAGCAGCAGAACTAGCAATGGGGTGCAGTTCTTC. Translated: CASSRTSNGVQFF.

V and J are TRBV7-9 and TRBJ2-5; 8 positions agree with TRBD1. The ends lost 6 bases at V and 2 bases at J; junction bases unmatched: 14. The CDR3 is made up of 17 amino acids. Germline CDR1 reads SEHNR; CDR2 reads FQNEAQ (reference sequence). CDR3 DNA: TGTGCCAGCAGTTCCGGACAGGGTGGATGGGCACAAGAGACCCAGTACTTC. Residues: CASSSGQGGWAQETQYF. The full variable domain, rest sourced from reference TRBV7-9 and TRBJ2-5, is DTGVSQNPRHKITKRGQNVTFRCDPISEHNRLYWYRQTLGQGPEFLTYFQNEAQLEKSRLLSDRFSAERPKGSFSTLEIQRTEQGDSAMYLCASSSGQGGWAQETQYFGPGTRLLVL.

J is TRBJ1-1 and V is TRBV10-2; the D gene is possibly TRBD1 (5 bases). The CDR3 has 14 residues. From germline, CDR1 is WSHSY and CDR2 SAAADI. Trimming took 3 bases from V and 5 from J, leaving 13 bases between them. This chain's CDR3 is CASSEGDRRTEAFF. CDR3 DNA sequence: TGCGCCAGCAGTGAAGGGGACCGGAGGACTGAAGCTTTCTTT.

V gene TRBV29-1 combines with J gene TRBJ2-1; 11 nucleotides line up with TRBD1. The CDR3 consists of 14 residues. V shed 8 bases, J shed 5 bases, and the junction held 8 bases outside the gene matches. Germline CDR1 reads SQVTM; CDR2 reads ANQGSEA. CDR3 in DNA: TGCAGCTCGGGGGGGACAGGGGGTCACAATGAGCAGTTCTTC. This sequence encodes CSSGGTGGHNEQFF.

This chain links TRBV19 with TRBJ1-1; 7 nucleotides align to TRBD1. In germline, CDR1 is LNHDA, CDR2 SQIVND (reference sequence). The CDR3 has 15 residues. V lost 6 bases to trimming and J lost 0 bases; unmatched junction nucleotides: 7. Written as DNA, the CDR3 is TGTGCCAGTAGAATCACGGGACAGCTGAACACTGAAGCTTTCTTT. Encoded protein: CASRITGQLNTEAFF.

V usage is TRBV6-5 and J usage is TRBJ1-3, with no clear D. This CDR3 comprises 14 residues. The germline V gene has CDR1 MNHEY and CDR2 SVGAGI. Trimming took off 4 bases at V and 0 bases at J, with 7 bases between the two ends. CDR3 residues: CASSSTNSGNTIYF. In DNA form, the CDR3 reads TGTGCCAGCAGTTCGACAAACTCTGGAAACACCATATATTTT.

The CDR3 sequence: CASRFGSAGNTIYF. CDR3 bases: TGTGCCAGTAGATTCGGCAGTGCCGGAAACACCATATATTTT. V is TRBV19 and J is TRBJ1-3; D unclear. The CDR3 spans 14 residues. Per germline, CDR1 LNHDA and CDR2 SQIVND (reference sequence). V lost 6 bases and J lost 4, with 13 bases in between.

The chain carries TRBV5-5 and TRBJ1-1, with TRBD1 as a possible D gene (6 bases). This CDR3 contains 17 residues. Germline values: CDR1 SGHKS, CDR2 YYEKEE (reference sequence). V was shortened by 0 bases and J by 4 bases, with 19 bases between the two germline ends. This chain's CDR3 is CASSLGVGGVISTEAFF. The CDR3 DNA reads TGTGCCAGCAGCTTGGGTGTGGGGGGCGTAATATCCACTGAAGCTTTCTTT.